The 12 T cell receptor beta chains reported below all come from one sample, sequenced in a study of cytomegalovirus exposure and HLA in healthy donors. Both 60 Vbeta primers and 13 Jbeta primers went into the PCR. TCRdb keeps only in-frame clones here, not all; method: immunoSEQ multiplex PCR. This sample has 100,000 to 150,000 clones, with roughly four fifths found just once. Sequenced: PBMCs. These receptors were taken from a man aged 40-55 years in good health and CMV-seronegative.

This chain connects TRBV18 to TRBJ2-1; a possible D gene is TRBD1 (6 bases). The V and J ends lost 3 bases and 8 bases respectively, with 17 bases between them. There are 15 residues in the CDR3. Germline CDR1 is KGHSH and CDR2 is LQKENI. The chain's CDR3 is CASSPFDRPTDEQFF. The CDR3 DNA reads TGTGCCAGCTCACCTTTCGACAGGCCCACGGATGAGCAGTTCTTC.

The CDR3, as DNA: TGTGCCAGCAGCTTAGCAGATTCACCCCTCCACTTT. It yields the protein CASSLADSPLHF. The gene calls are TRBV11-2 and TRBJ1-6; D unclear. CDR3 size: 12 residues. Trimming removed 1 base from V and 8 bases from J, with 3 bases in between. Germline V gene sequence: CDR1 SGHAT, CDR2 FQNNGV. Supplemented by reference TRBV11-2 and TRBJ1-6, the full variable domain reads EAGVAQSPRYKIIEKRQSVAFWCNPISGHATLYWYQQILGQGPKLLIQFQNNGVVDDSQLPKDRFSAERLKGVDSTLKIQPAKLEDSAVYLCASSLADSPLHFGNGTRLTVT.

This clone appeared a single time. A read error may produce the germline difference seen at one junction end. The J gene is TRBJ1-2, the V gene TRBV11-2; a weak D match, TRBD1 (5 bases). This CDR3 has 14 residues. Germline loops: CDR1 SGHAT, CDR2 FQNNGV. The CDR3 region has the DNA TGTGCCAGCAGCTTAGGTACCACAGGCGATGGCTGCACCTTC. Its translation: CASSLGTTGDGCTF.

The chain recombines TRBV5-1 with TRBJ2-1; TRBD2 matches at 10 bases. The CDR3 spans 15 residues. Germline V gene lookup returns CDR1 SGHRS and CDR2 YFSETQ. Trimming took 4 bases from V and 5 from J; bases not matched to a gene: 6. The chain's CDR3 is CASSGIAGGNNEQFF. In DNA, the CDR3 is TGCGCCAGCAGCGGAATAGCGGGAGGAAACAATGAGCAGTTCTTC.

The chain carries TRBV14 and TRBJ1-4, with D maybe TRBD1 (5 bases). This CDR3 has 13 residues. V was trimmed by 4 bases and J by 4 bases, leaving 7 bases between them. Germline CDR1 is SGHDN and CDR2 is FVKESK. CDR3 nucleotides: TGTGCCAGCAGCCCCAGGGTTAATGAAAAACTGTTTTTT. This encodes CASSPRVNEKLFF.

J is TRBJ2-5 and V is TRBV18; perhaps TRBD2 as D (6 bases). The CDR3 extends over 14 amino acids. CDR1 is KGHSH, CDR2 LQKENI, per germline. V lost 4 bases, J lost 4 bases, and 13 bases lay in between. DNA of the CDR3: TGTGCCAGCTCACGGGGCGGGACCGGAGAGACCCAGTACTTC. Translating it yields CASSRGGTGETQYF.

This clone has a handful of counts. The chain combines TRBV4-1 with TRBJ2-7, with 7 positions matching TRBD2. V lost 3 bases to trimming and J lost 2 bases; unmatched junction nucleotides: 16. This CDR3 comprises 18 residues. CDR1 is MGHRA and CDR2 is YSYEKL in the germline V gene. CDR3 sequence: CASSQGYGPGTITYEQYF. For the CDR3, the DNA is TGCGCCAGCAGCCAGGGGTATGGCCCCGGGACTATCACCTACGAGCAGTACTTC.

This clone was counted between two and nine times. One junction end disagrees with the germline gene, perhaps due to a read error. The gene calls are TRBV7-7 and TRBJ2-2, with D uncertain. The CDR3 extends over 14 amino acids. Germline CDR1 and CDR2: SSHAT and FNYEAQ (reference sequence). CDR3 sequence: CASSLNSNTGELFF. CDR3 DNA: TGTGCTAGCAGCTTAAACTCGAACACCGGGGAGCTGTTTTTT.

The rearrangement uses TRBV20-1 and TRBJ2-1; the D is unclear. The CDR3 loop spans 11 amino acids. Germline assignment: CDR1 DFQATT and CDR2 SNEGSKA (reference sequence). Deletions cut 5 bases from V and 5 bases from J, with 7 bases between. The CDR3 nucleotides are TGCAGTGCTGCGATCGACAATGAGCAGTTCTTC. Its protein is CSAAIDNEQFF.

This clone has a handful of counts. The rearrangement links TRBV18 to TRBJ2-2, with a weak D call TRBD1 (5 bases). Trimming left V 4 bases short and J 2 bases short, with 14 bases between. CDR3 size: 16 residues. Germline V gene lookup returns CDR1 KGHSH and CDR2 LQKENI. Here the CDR3 reads CASSLRQTSNTGELFF. CDR3 bases: TGTGCCAGCTCACTTCGACAGACTTCTAACACCGGGGAGCTGTTTTTT.

This clone appeared once. The chain links TRBV2 to TRBJ2-3, with 11 nucleotides matching TRBD2. Germline V lookup: CDR1 SNHLY, CDR2 FYNNEI. This CDR3 has 16 residues. Germline trimming cut 6 bases from V and 1 base from J; bases unmatched to any gene: 6. CDR3 region: CASRALAGGGTDTQYF. For the CDR3, the DNA is TGTGCCAGCAGAGCTTTAGCGGGAGGGGGCACAGATACGCAGTATTTT. Based on the CDR3 plus reference TRBV2 and TRBJ2-3, the full variable domain is EPEVTQTPSHQVTQMGQEVILRCVPISNHLYFYWYRQILGQKVEFLVSFYNNEISEKSEIFDDQFSVERPDGSNFTLKIRSTKLEDSAMYFCASRALAGGGTDTQYFGPGTRLTVL.

The chain combines TRBV27 with TRBJ1-6; D gene uncertain. Trimming shortened V by 5 bases and J by 0 bases, and 11 bases separated the two germline ends. The V gene's germline CDR1 is MNHEY and CDR2 SMNVEV (reference sequence). The CDR3 extends over 16 amino acids. CDR3 loop: CASSLGGNSYNSPLHF. The CDR3 DNA is TGTGCCAGCAGTCTAGGTGGAAACTCCTATAATTCACCCCTCCACTTT.